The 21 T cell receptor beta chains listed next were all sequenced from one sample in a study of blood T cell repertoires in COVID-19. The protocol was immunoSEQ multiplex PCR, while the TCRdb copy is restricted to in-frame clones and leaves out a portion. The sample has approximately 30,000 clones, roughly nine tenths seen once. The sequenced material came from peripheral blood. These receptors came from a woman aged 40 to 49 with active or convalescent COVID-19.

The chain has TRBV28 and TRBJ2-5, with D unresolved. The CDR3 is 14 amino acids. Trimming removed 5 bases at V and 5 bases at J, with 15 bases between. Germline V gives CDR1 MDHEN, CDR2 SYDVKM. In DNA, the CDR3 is TGTGCCAGCAGTCTACCTCGGAGCCGCGAGACCCAGTACTTC. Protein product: CASSLPRSRETQYF.

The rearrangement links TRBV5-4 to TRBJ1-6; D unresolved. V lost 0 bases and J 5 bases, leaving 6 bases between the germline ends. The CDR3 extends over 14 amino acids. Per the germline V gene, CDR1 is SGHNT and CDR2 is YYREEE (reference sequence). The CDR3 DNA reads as TGTGCCAGCAGCTTGGTCAGGAATAATTCACCCCTCCACTTT. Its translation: CASSLVRNNSPLHF. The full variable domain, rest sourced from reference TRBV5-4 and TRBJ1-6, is ETGVTQSPTHLIKTRGQQVTLRCSSQSGHNTVSWYQQALGQGPQFIFQYYREEENGRGNFPPRFSGLQFPNYSSELNVNALELDDSALYLCASSLVRNNSPLHFGNGTRLTVT.

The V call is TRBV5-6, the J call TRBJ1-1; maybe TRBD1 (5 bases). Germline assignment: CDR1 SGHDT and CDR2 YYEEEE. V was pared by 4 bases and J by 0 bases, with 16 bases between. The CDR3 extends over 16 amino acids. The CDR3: CASSRELGGMNTEAFF. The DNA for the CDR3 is TGTGCCAGCAGCCGTGAGCTCGGGGGTATGAACACTGAAGCTTTCTTT. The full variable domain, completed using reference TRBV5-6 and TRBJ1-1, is DAGVTQSPTHLIKTRGQQVTLRCSPKSGHDTVSWYQQALGQGPQFIFQYYEEEERQRGNFPDRFSGHQFPNYSSELNVNALLLGDSALYLCASSRELGGMNTEAFFGQGTRLTVV.

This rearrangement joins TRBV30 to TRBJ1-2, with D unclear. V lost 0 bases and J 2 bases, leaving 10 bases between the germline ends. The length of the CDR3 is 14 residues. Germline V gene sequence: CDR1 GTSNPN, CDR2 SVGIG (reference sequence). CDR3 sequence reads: CAWSVWGGNYGYTF. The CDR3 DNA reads TGTGCCTGGAGTGTGTGGGGAGGGAACTATGGCTACACCTTC.

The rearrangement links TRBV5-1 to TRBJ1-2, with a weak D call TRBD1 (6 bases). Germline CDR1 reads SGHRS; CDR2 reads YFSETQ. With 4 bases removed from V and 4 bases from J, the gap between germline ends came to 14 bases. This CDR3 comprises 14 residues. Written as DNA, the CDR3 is TGCGCCAGCAGCGCGGGAGACAGGAGCTATGGCTACACCTTC. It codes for CASSAGDRSYGYTF.

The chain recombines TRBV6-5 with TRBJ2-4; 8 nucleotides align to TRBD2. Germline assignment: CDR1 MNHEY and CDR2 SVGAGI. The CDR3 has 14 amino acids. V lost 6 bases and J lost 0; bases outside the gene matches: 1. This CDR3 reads CASSGGVAKNIQYF. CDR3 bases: TGTGCCAGCAGCGGGGGGGTAGCCAAAAACATTCAGTACTTC.

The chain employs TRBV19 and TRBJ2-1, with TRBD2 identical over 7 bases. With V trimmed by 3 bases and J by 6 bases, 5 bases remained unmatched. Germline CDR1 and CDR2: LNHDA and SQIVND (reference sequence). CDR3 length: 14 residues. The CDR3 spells CASSMVASGNEQFF. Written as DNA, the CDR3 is TGTGCCAGTAGTATGGTGGCTAGCGGCAATGAGCAGTTCTTC.

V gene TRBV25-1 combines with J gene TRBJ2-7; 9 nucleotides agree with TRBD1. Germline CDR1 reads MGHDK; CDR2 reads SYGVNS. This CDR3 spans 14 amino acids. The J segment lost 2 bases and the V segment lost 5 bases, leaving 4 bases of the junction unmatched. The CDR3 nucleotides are TGTGCCAGCAGTCCGACAGGGGGACCCTACGAGCAGTACTTC. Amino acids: CASSPTGGPYEQYF.

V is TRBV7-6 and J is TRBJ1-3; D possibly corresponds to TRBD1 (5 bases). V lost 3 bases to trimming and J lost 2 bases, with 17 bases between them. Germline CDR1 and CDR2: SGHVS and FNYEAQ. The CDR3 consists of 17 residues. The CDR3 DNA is TGTGCCAGCAGCTTCGCGATCCTTCAGGGCGCTGGAAACACCATATATTTT. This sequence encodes CASSFAILQGAGNTIYF.

The CDR3 loop is CASSQDQASGMNEQFF. CDR3 sequence (DNA): TGTGCCAGCAGCCAAGATCAGGCTAGCGGGATGAATGAGCAGTTCTTC. This chain connects TRBV3-1 (or the pseudogene TRBV3-2) to TRBJ2-1, with 9 bases identical to TRBD2. The ends lost 0 bases at V and 7 bases at J; junction bases unmatched: 7. The CDR3 loop spans 16 amino acids. Germline CDR1 and CDR2: LGHDT and YNNKEL (reference sequence).

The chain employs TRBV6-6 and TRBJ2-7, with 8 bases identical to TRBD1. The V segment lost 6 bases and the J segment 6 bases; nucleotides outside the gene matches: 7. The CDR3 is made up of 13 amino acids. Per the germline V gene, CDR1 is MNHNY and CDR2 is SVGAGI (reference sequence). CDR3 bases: TGTGCCAGCAGCTTGGACAGGGTAGGCGAGCAGTACTTC. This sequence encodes CASSLDRVGEQYF.

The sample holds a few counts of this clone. The DNA of the CDR3 is TGTGCCAGCAGCTTAGGACTCATCGGGACAGATACGCAGTATTTT. Its protein is CASSLGLIGTDTQYF. V gene TRBV7-9 combines with J gene TRBJ2-3; D is unresolved. Trimming shortened V by 1 base and J by 3 bases, and 11 bases separated the two germline ends. Germline V gives CDR1 SEHNR, CDR2 FQNEAQ (reference sequence). The CDR3 is 15 amino acids.

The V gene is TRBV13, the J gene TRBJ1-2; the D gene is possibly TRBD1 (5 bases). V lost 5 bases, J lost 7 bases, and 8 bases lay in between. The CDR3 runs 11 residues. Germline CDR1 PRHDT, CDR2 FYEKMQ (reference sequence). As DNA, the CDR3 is TGTGCCAGCAGCGGAAGGGGTGGCTACACCTTC. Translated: CASSGRGGYTF.

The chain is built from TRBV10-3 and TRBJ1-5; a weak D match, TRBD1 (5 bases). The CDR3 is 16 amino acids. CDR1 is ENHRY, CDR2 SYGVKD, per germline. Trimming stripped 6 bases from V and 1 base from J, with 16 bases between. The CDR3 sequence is CAISGGRAGSNQPQHF. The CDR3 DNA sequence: TGTGCCATCAGCGGGGGGAGGGCCGGGAGCAATCAGCCCCAGCATTTT.

CDR3 amino acids: CAGNAGLAGTGELFF. Written as DNA, the CDR3 is TGTGCCGGTAACGCGGGACTAGCGGGGACCGGGGAGCTGTTTTTT. The V gene is TRBV30, the J gene TRBJ2-2; TRBD2 agrees at 13 bases. The CDR3 loop spans 15 amino acids. Germline trimming cut 8 bases from V and 5 bases from J; bases unmatched to any gene: 8. The germline CDR1 and CDR2 sequences are GTSNPN and SVGIG (reference sequence).

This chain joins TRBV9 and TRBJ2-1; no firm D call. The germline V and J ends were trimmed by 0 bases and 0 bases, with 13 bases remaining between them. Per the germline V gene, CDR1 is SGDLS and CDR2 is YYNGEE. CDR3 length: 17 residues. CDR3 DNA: TGTGCCAGCAGCGTAGAGAGCTTACCAAGCTCCTACAATGAGCAGTTCTTC. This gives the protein CASSVESLPSSYNEQFF.

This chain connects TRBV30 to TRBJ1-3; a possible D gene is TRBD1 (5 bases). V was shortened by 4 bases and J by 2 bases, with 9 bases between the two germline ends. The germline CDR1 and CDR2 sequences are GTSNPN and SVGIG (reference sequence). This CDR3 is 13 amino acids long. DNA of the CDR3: TGTGCCTGGAAGGCGGGACCTGGAAACACCATATATTTT. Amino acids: CAWKAGPGNTIYF.

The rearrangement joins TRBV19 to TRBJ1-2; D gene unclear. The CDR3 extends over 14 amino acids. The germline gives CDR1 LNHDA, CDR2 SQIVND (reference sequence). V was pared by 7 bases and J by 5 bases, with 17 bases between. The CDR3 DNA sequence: TGTGCCAGTACCCTCGGAGGTGTTCAGTATGGCTACACCTTC. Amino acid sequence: CASTLGGVQYGYTF.

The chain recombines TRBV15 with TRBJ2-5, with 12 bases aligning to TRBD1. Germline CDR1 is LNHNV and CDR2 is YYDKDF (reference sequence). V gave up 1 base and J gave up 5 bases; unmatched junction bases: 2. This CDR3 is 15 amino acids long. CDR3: CATSRGGQGAETQYF. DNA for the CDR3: TGTGCCACCAGCAGAGGGGGACAGGGGGCGGAGACCCAGTACTTC.

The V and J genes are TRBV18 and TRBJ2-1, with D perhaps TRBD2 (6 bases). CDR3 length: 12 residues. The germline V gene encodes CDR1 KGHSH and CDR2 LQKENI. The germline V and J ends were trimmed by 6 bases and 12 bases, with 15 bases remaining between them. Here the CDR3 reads CASSPSGSGQFF. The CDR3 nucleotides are TGTGCCAGCTCTCCAAGCGGGTCAGGGCAGTTCTTC.

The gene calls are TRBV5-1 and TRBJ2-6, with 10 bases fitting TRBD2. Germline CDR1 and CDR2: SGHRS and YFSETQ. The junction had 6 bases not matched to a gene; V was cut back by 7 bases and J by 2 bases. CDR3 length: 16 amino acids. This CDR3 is CASSLAGSTGANVLTF. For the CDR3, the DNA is TGCGCCAGCTCACTAGCGGGGAGTACTGGGGCCAACGTCCTGACTTTC.